There are a few counts of the clone carrying this TCR beta chain. The sample belongs to a study of cytomegalovirus exposure and HLA in healthy donors. V dropped 6 bases and J dropped 3 bases, with 9 bases sitting between them. CDR1 is MNHEY, CDR2 SVGAGI, per germline. CDR3 length: 13 amino acids. The PCR contained 60 Vbeta and 13 Jbeta primers. Using immunoSEQ multiplex PCR, the repertoire was profiled, and TCRdb retains in-frame clones only, with some absent. The sample lists 110,000 or so clones, 60% to 85% occurring once. The chain couples TRBV6-5 to TRBJ1-3; D is ambiguous. The source is a man aged 40-55 years in good health and CMV-seronegative. The sample comprised PBMCs. CDR3 bases: TGTGCCAGCAGCTACGGAGATGGAAACACCATATATTTT. Translation: CASSYGDGNTIYF.